These T cell receptor beta chains were read from a single sample in a study of blood T cell repertoires in COVID-19. Profiling relied on immunoSEQ multiplex PCR, and the TCRdb table lists in-frame clones only, not all of them. The table has 300,000 to 350,000 clones, roughly nine tenths seen once. Sequenced input: peripheral blood. The origin of the receptors is a woman in her 30s with COVID-19, enrolled during active disease. CDR3s include the opening cysteine and the closing phenylalanine or tryptophan. Fields, in order: CDR3 protein, CDR3 DNA, D gene, V gene, J gene, clone size. D genes are given only for firm matches. Clone sizes are given selectively: once, few, many, or a class where the clone is expanded.

CAISGVASGATDTQYF	TGTGCCATCAGTGGGGTGGCTAGCGGAGCCACAGATACGCAGTATTTT	TRBD2	TRBV10-3	TRBJ2-3	.
CASSPPGQVSYNSPLHF	TGTGCCAGCAGCCCACCGGGACAGGTCTCCTATAATTCACCCCTCCACTTT	TRBD1	TRBV3-1/TRBV3-2	TRBJ1-6	.
CASSLVASSGHTQYF	TGTGCCAGCAGCTTAGTTGCTAGTTCAGGGCATACGCAGTATTTT	.	TRBV7-8	TRBJ2-3	.
CASSPKDSLNTEAFF	TGTGCCAGCTCACCCAAGGACAGCTTAAACACTGAAGCTTTCTTT	.	TRBV18	TRBJ1-1	.
CASSPRQGADGYTF	TGTGCCAGCTCACCCCGCCAGGGGGCGGACGGCTACACCTTC	TRBD1	TRBV18	TRBJ1-2	.
CASSDRVRGNTEAFF	TGCGCCAGCAGTGATCGGGTCAGGGGAAACACTGAAGCTTTCTTT	.	TRBV10-2	TRBJ1-1	.
CASSLANMNTEAFF	TGCGCCAGCAGCTTGGCAAACATGAACACTGAAGCTTTCTTT	.	TRBV5-1	TRBJ1-1	once
CASSPVWDGYGRMAIQETQYF	TGTGCCAGCAGCCCCGTTTGGGATGGTTACGGGAGAATGGCCATTCAAGAGACCCAGTACTTC	.	TRBV7-8	TRBJ2-5	.
CASSSGTSGLTDTQYF	TGTGCCAGCAGCTCCGGGACTAGCGGTCTCACAGATACGCAGTATTTT	TRBD2	TRBV11-3	TRBJ2-3	once
CASSEGIGSSYEQYF	TGCGCCAGCAGTGAGGGGATAGGGAGCTCCTACGAGCAGTACTTC	.	TRBV10-1	TRBJ2-7	.
CASSLVRNTEAFF	TGTGCCAGCAGCTTAGTCAGGAACACTGAAGCTTTCTTT	.	TRBV11-2	TRBJ1-1	.
CASSTNRDYEQYF	TGTGCCAGCAGCACTAACAGGGACTACGAGCAGTACTTC	.	TRBV7-2	TRBJ2-7	.
CASSHPGQDLPYGYTF	TGTGCCAGCAGCCATCCGGGACAGGACCTTCCCTATGGCTACACCTTC	TRBD1	TRBV28	TRBJ1-2	.
CASSLASGRGETQYF	TGTGCCAGCAGTTTGGCTAGCGGGAGGGGGGAGACCCAGTACTTC	TRBD2	TRBV27	TRBJ2-5	.
CASSLRGNFNEQYF	TGTGCCAGCAGCTTGCGAGGGAACTTCAACGAGCAGTACTTC	.	TRBV5-4	TRBJ2-7	.
CASGGRAIYEQYF	TGTGCCAGTGGAGGGCGGGCGATCTACGAGCAGTACTTC	.	TRBV2	TRBJ2-7	.
CASALTDTQYF	TGTGCTAGTGCCTTGACAGATACGCAGTATTTT	.	TRBV12-5	TRBJ2-3	few
CASSQTGLYEQYF	TGTGCCAGCAGTCAGACAGGGTTATACGAGCAGTACTTC	TRBD1	TRBV11-2	TRBJ2-7	.
CASSSGLAGGSTDTQYF	TGCGCCAGCAGCTCCGGACTAGCGGGAGGTAGCACAGATACGCAGTATTTT	TRBD2	TRBV5-1	TRBJ2-3	.
CAWSVGQGIYEQYF	TGTGCCTGGAGTGTAGGACAGGGGATATACGAGCAGTACTTC	TRBD1	TRBV30	TRBJ2-7	.
CASSPHGQGIHEQYF	TGTGCCAGCTCACCACACGGACAGGGAATCCACGAGCAGTACTTC	TRBD1	TRBV18	TRBJ2-7	.
CASKGQSGDTGELFF	TGTGCCAGCAAGGGACAAAGCGGGGACACCGGGGAGCTGTTTTTT	.	TRBV27	TRBJ2-2	.
CASSLGGQDTGELFF	TGTGCCAGCAGCTTGGGGGGACAGGACACCGGGGAGCTGTTTTTT	TRBD1	TRBV5-4	TRBJ2-2	.
CASSHQAGGIDTQYF	TGTGCCAGCAGCCACCAAGCGGGAGGAATAGATACGCAGTATTTT	TRBD2	TRBV7-3	TRBJ2-3	few
CASSLGQTSTDTQYF	TGCGCCAGCAGCTTAGGACAGACCAGCACAGATACGCAGTATTTT	.	TRBV5-1	TRBJ2-3	.
CASSPGTAVGEQFF	TGTGCCAGCAGTCCCGGGACAGCGGTGGGTGAGCAGTTCTTC	TRBD1	TRBV6-5	TRBJ2-1	.
CASSEDSQSAYEQYF	TGTGCCAGCAGTGAAGACTCCCAGAGCGCCTACGAGCAGTACTTC	.	TRBV6-1	TRBJ2-7	.
CASSPPWRLTEAFF	TGTGCCAGTAGTCCGCCCTGGAGGCTGACTGAAGCTTTCTTT	.	TRBV19	TRBJ1-1	.
CASSPPPTNSYNEQFF	TGTGCCAGTAGTCCACCCCCTACCAACTCCTACAATGAGCAGTTCTTC	.	TRBV19	TRBJ2-1	once
CASIPRPGLAGDRYNEQFF	TGTGCCAGTATCCCCCGCCCGGGACTAGCGGGAGATCGCTACAATGAGCAGTTCTTC	TRBD2	TRBV19	TRBJ2-1	.
CASSLVWQGWETQYF	TGTGCCAGCAGCTTAGTTTGGCAGGGTTGGGAGACCCAGTACTTC	.	TRBV7-2	TRBJ2-5	.
CASSVARVSDTQYF	TGTGCCAGCAGCGTTGCTAGAGTTTCAGATACGCAGTATTTT	.	TRBV9	TRBJ2-3	.
CASSYPTGGADTEAFF	TGTGCCAGCAGTTACCCGACAGGGGGCGCGGACACTGAAGCTTTCTTT	TRBD1	TRBV6-6	TRBJ1-1	.
CASSPRLAGLYVEQFF	TGTGCCAGCAGCCCTCGATTAGCGGGACTTTATGTTGAGCAGTTCTTC	TRBD2	TRBV11-1	TRBJ2-1	.
CASSTPGQMTYEQYF	TGTGCCAGTAGTACTCCGGGACAGATGACCTACGAGCAGTACTTC	TRBD1	TRBV19	TRBJ2-7	.
CASSFRERGDTQYF	TGTGCCAGTAGTTTTCGGGAGCGTGGAGATACGCAGTATTTT	.	TRBV19	TRBJ2-3	.
CASSLGRASAGYGYTF	TGTGCCAGCAGCTTAGGGAGGGCCTCGGCTGGCTATGGCTACACCTTC	.	TRBV7-3	TRBJ1-2	few
CASSSEQGLPGKTEAFF	TGCGCCAGCAGCTCCGAACAGGGGTTGCCTGGAAAGACGGAAGCTTTCTTT	TRBD1	TRBV5-1	TRBJ1-1	.
CASSPSGGSNSPLHF	TGTGCCAGCAGTCCCTCAGGGGGGAGTAATTCACCCCTCCACTTT	TRBD1	TRBV28	TRBJ1-6	.
CAIRQGTGGYTF	TGTGCCATCAGACAAGGGACAGGGGGCTACACCTTC	TRBD1	TRBV10-3	TRBJ1-2	.
CASSYRGSGNTIYF	TGTGCCAGCAGTTACCGGGGTTCTGGAAACACCATATATTTT	.	TRBV6-2/TRBV6-3	TRBJ1-3	.
CASSPEGSPLHF	TGTGCCAGCTCACCGGAGGGGTCACCCCTCCACTTT	.	TRBV18	TRBJ1-6	.
CASSYRQASYEQFF	TGTGCCAGCAGTTACCGGCAGGCGTCCTATGAGCAGTTCTTC	.	TRBV6-5	TRBJ2-1	.
CASSPNPARSTEAFF	TGTGCCAGCAGTCCGAATCCCGCACGCAGCACTGAAGCTTTCTTT	.	TRBV13	TRBJ1-1	.
CASGRQGTNEKLFF	TGTGCTAGTGGCCGACAGGGTACAAATGAAAAACTGTTTTTT	TRBD1	TRBV12-5	TRBJ1-4	.
CASRPQGLADSTTFYNEQFF	TGTGCCAGTAGACCACAGGGACTAGCGGACTCCACCACCTTTTACAATGAGCAGTTCTTC	TRBD2	TRBV19	TRBJ2-1	.
CASSFRGGDQPQHF	TGTGCCAGCAGCTTCAGGGGTGGTGATCAGCCCCAGCATTTT	.	TRBV7-2	TRBJ1-5	.
CSARQTGDATDTQYF	TGCAGCGCCCGACAAACAGGGGATGCCACAGATACGCAGTATTTT	TRBD1	TRBV29-1	TRBJ2-3	.
CASSFQGYGYTF	TGTGCCAGCAGTTTCCAGGGCTATGGCTACACCTTC	.	TRBV12-3/TRBV12-4	TRBJ1-2	once
CASSLEVGGNYGYTF	TGCGCCAGCAGCTTGGAGGTGGGAGGGAACTATGGCTACACCTTC	.	TRBV5-1	TRBJ1-2	once
CASSPRQGAYNEQFF	TGTGCCAGTAGTCCCCGTCAGGGGGCCTACAATGAGCAGTTCTTC	TRBD1	TRBV19	TRBJ2-1	.
CASSLGGRAYEQYF	TGTGCCAGCAGTTTAGGCGGGAGAGCCTACGAGCAGTACTTC	TRBD2	TRBV27	TRBJ2-7	.
CSVRRQGAGVAFF	TGCAGCGTAAGAAGACAGGGGGCGGGGGTTGCTTTCTTT	TRBD1	TRBV29-1	TRBJ1-1	once
CASSLGIGQLITAFF	TGTGCCAGCAGCTTAGGAATCGGACAGCTTATTACGGCTTTCTTT	.	TRBV11-2	TRBJ1-1	.
CASSYRGEASVYEQYF	TGTGCCAGCAGTTACAGGGGCGAAGCTAGCGTCTACGAGCAGTACTTC	.	TRBV6-2/TRBV6-3	TRBJ2-7	.
CASSRRVDTEAFF	TGTGCCAGTAGTCGCCGCGTAGACACTGAAGCTTTCTTT	.	TRBV19	TRBJ1-1	once
CASSFQGPFYGYTF	TGTGCCAGCAGCTTCCAGGGGCCATTCTATGGCTACACCTTC	.	TRBV5-6	TRBJ1-2	.
CASAAGYGYTF	TGTGCCAGCGCGGCGGGCTATGGCTACACCTTC	.	TRBV28	TRBJ1-2	.
CASSGKDFSSYNEQFF	TGTGCCAGCAGCGGAAAGGACTTCAGCTCCTACAATGAGCAGTTCTTC	.	TRBV9	TRBJ2-1	.
CASSYPGLAGTDTQYF	TGTGCCAGCAGTTACCCGGGACTAGCGGGGACAGATACGCAGTATTTT	TRBD2	TRBV6-6	TRBJ2-3	.